This entry describes one T cell receptor (beta chain). What it binds is not known. Libraries were prepared by immunoSEQ multiplex PCR; TCRdb keeps only in-frame clonotypes and omits some of them. This sample has about 21,000 clones, with 89% found just once. These data are taken from a study of a mutant IDH1 vaccine in newly diagnosed glioma. Background on the study: First vaccine doses came 4-6 weeks after radiotherapy alone, or with temozolomide cycles. A roughly 62% male, approximately 38% female split and a mean age of roughly 44 years characterized treated patients.

With V trimmed by 7 bases and J by 7 bases, 6 bases remained unmatched. The CDR3 extends over 13 amino acids. Germline lookup yields CDR1 SGHDT and CDR2 YYEEEE. Regarding time point: week 11, during vaccination. Each dose of the vaccine consisted of 300 ug of mutant IDH1 20-mer peptide, with topical imiquimod. V is TRBV5-6 and J is TRBJ1-4, with 8 bases lining up with TRBD1. Sequenced material: PBMCs, taken from a glioma patient whose treatment included an IDH1 peptide vaccine. The receptor was derived from a middle-aged woman with glioma. The CDR3 protein is CASSSGQGEKLFF. The CDR3 DNA follows: TGTGCCAGCTCCTCTGGACAGGGTGAAAAACTGTTTTTT.